The clone carrying this T cell receptor beta chain was observed a few times. Antigen specificity is unknown. The entry originates in a study of siplizumab effects on memory and regulatory T cells. The study's findings and limits: No functional test confirmed suppression by proliferating siplizumab-culture Tregs. Siplizumab brought about a significant reduction in alloreactive sequences traceable to unstimulated CD4+ memory cells.

With 3 bases removed from V and 4 bases from J, the gap between germline ends came to 14 bases. CDR1 and CDR2 (germline): KGHSH, LQKENI. The CDR3 runs to 15 residues. The data were produced by immunoSEQ multiplex PCR, yet TCRdb's version contains in-frame clones alone and is incomplete. Among roughly 100,000 clones listed, about 93% were seen once. Sequencing was performed on CD4+ T cells sorted from blood. V gene TRBV18 combines with J gene TRBJ2-3; TRBD2 might be the D (5 bases). The receptor was isolated from a human donor in good health. The CDR3 spells CASSPYGVGADTQYF. CDR3 coding DNA: TGTGCCAGCTCACCGTACGGGGTGGGAGCAGATACGCAGTATTTT.